One and the same sample provided the 23 T cell receptor beta chains below, sequenced in a study of T-cell memory formation after mild COVID-19. One entry per CDR3 protein, called by TCRdb with MiXCR from the 5' RACE reads. The sample gives roughly 500,000 distinct CDR3 sequences, roughly 22% of which show up once; approximately 12% is in the top ten. The sequenced sample consisted of PBMCs or a T cell subset sorted from them (not recorded which). Every receptor here comes from an adult woman who had mild COVID-19 (a few samples of this study predate the infection). Cell type and time point are not known.

The chain employs TRBV4-1 and TRBJ1-1; D remains ambiguous. Germline CDR1 MGHRA, CDR2 YSYEKL. Trimming removed 5 bases at V and 1 base at J, with 11 bases between. The CDR3 sequence is 14 residues long. CDR3 amino acids: CASSTRVGNTEAFF. The CDR3 nucleotides are TGCGCCAGCAGCACTCGGGTGGGGAACACTGAAGCTTTCTTT.

The chain couples TRBV12-3 or TRBV12-4 to TRBJ2-5, with a tentative D call TRBD2 (5 bases). The CDR3 totals 12 residues. Trimming cost V 6 bases and J 9 bases, with 14 bases left between them. In nucleotides, the CDR3 is TGTGCCAGCAGCCTTTATTCCGGGGCCCAGTACTTC. Its protein is CASSLYSGAQYF.

The CDR3 bases are TGTGCCAGCAGCTTGGCTCAGGGGTATACCGGGGAGCTGTTTTTT. Residues: CASSLAQGYTGELFF. V usage is TRBV7-3 and J usage is TRBJ2-2, with D perhaps TRBD1 (6 bases). V dropped 3 bases and J dropped 5 bases, with 13 bases sitting between them. This CDR3 has 15 amino acids. Germline V gene sequence: CDR1 SGHTA, CDR2 FQGTGA.

This clonotype was counted only a few times. V and J are TRBV6-9 and TRBJ2-1; TRBD1 matches 7 bases. Germline assignment: CDR1 MNHGY and CDR2 SVAAGI. V lost 3 bases to trimming and J lost 7 bases; unmatched junction nucleotides: 6. This CDR3 region has 14 residues. CDR3 coding DNA: TGTGCCAGCAGTTACCCAGGGACAGCTAATGAGCAGTTCTTC. Residues: CASSYPGTANEQFF.

CDR3 DNA: TGTGCCAGCAGCTTAGCTACTAGCCCCGGGGAGCTGTTTTTT. This translates into CASSLATSPGELFF. The J gene is TRBJ2-2, the V gene TRBV7-2; possible D gene TRBD2, 6 bases. Germline V gene lookup returns CDR1 SGHTA and CDR2 FQGNSA. The CDR3 has 14 residues. V lost 0 bases and J lost 6, with 8 bases in between. The whole variable domain, filled in from reference TRBV7-2 and TRBJ2-2, reads GAGVSQSPSNKVTEKGKDVELRCDPISGHTALYWYRQSLGQGLEFLIYFQGNSAPDKSGLPSDRFSAERTGGSVSTLTIQRTQQEDSAVYLCASSLATSPGELFFGEGSRLTVL.

In DNA form, the CDR3 reads TGTGCCAGCAGTTTATCGGGGCCCCGAAACATTCAGTACTTC. As protein: CASSLSGPRNIQYF. The gene calls are TRBV27 and TRBJ2-4; D perhaps matches TRBD1 (5 bases). V was shortened by 0 bases and J by 6 bases, with 9 bases between the two germline ends. The CDR3 length is 14 residues. In germline, CDR1 is MNHEY, CDR2 SMNVEV (reference sequence).

The chain has TRBV29-1 and TRBJ2-7; no clear D gene. This CDR3 contains 11 residues. Germline CDR1 and CDR2: SQVTM and ANQGSEA. Trimming stripped 7 bases from V and 4 bases from J, with 11 bases between. The CDR3: CSASSHYEQYF. CDR3 nucleotide sequence: TGCAGCGCCTCCAGTCATTACGAGCAGTACTTC.

This rearrangement joins TRBV20-1 to TRBJ2-1; D is perhaps TRBD2 (6 bases). V was pared by 6 bases and J by 2 bases, with 20 bases between. Germline V CDR1 and CDR2: DFQATT, SNEGSKA (reference sequence). The CDR3 totals 16 residues. The CDR3 loop is CSAHGPGRYAYNEQFF. The CDR3 DNA reads as TGCAGTGCCCATGGCCCGGGGAGGTACGCCTACAATGAGCAGTTCTTC.

This clonotype occurred many times. The V call is TRBV2, the J call TRBJ2-7; D perhaps matches TRBD2 (5 bases). This CDR3 has 17 residues. The ends were cut back, 2 bases at V and 3 bases at J, with 20 bases in the middle. Germline CDR1 SNHLY, CDR2 FYNNEI. The CDR3 DNA reads as TGTGCCAGCAGTGAAAGAGGGCTAGTTCTCCGTTTCTACGAGCAGTACTTC. Translation gives CASSERGLVLRFYEQYF.

This clonotype has just a few counts. The chain couples TRBV15 to TRBJ1-1; D call uncertain. V was pared by 0 bases and J by 0 bases, with 2 bases between. The germline V gene encodes CDR1 LNHNV and CDR2 YYDKDF (reference sequence). The CDR3 extends over 13 amino acids. CDR3 protein: CATSRDVNTEAFF. The CDR3 DNA reads as TGTGCCACCAGCAGAGATGTGAACACTGAAGCTTTCTTT. Variable domain in full (rest from reference TRBV15 and TRBJ1-1): DAMVIQNPRYQVTQFGKPVTLSCSQTLNHNVMYWYQQKSSQAPKLLFHYYDKDFNNEADTPDNFQSRRPNTSFCFLDIRSPGLGDTAMYLCATSRDVNTEAFFGQGTRLTVV.

The chain employs TRBV7-8 and TRBJ2-1; a weak D match, TRBD1 (5 bases). The germline V gene has CDR1 SGHVS and CDR2 FQNEAQ. This CDR3 is built from 18 residues. The germline V and J ends were trimmed by 0 bases and 4 bases, with 19 bases remaining between them. The CDR3 coding sequence is TGTGCCAGCAGCTTAGCGTGGTGGGGCGCACCCGCATACAATGAGCAGTTCTTC. Its protein is CASSLAWWGAPAYNEQFF.

This clonotype turned up a few times. The chain has TRBV10-3 and TRBJ2-7; 12 bases align to TRBD1. The germline V gene encodes CDR1 ENHRY and CDR2 SYGVKD. The CDR3 length is 15 residues. The ends lost 6 bases at V and 4 bases at J; junction bases unmatched: 7. CDR3 residues: CAISLGGQGAYEQYF. Written as DNA, the CDR3 is TGTGCCATCAGCCTTGGGGGACAGGGGGCGTACGAGCAGTACTTC.

The rearrangement uses TRBV28 and TRBJ2-7, with a weak D call TRBD1 (6 bases). Per the germline V gene, CDR1 is MDHEN and CDR2 is SYDVKM. V shed 5 bases and J shed 6 bases, with 14 bases lying between them. The CDR3 length is 13 residues. The CDR3 region is CASSPEGGAEQYF. CDR3 sequence (DNA): TGTGCCAGCAGTCCCGAAGGGGGTGCCGAGCAGTACTTC.

This clonotype was counted only a few times. V gene TRBV9 combines with J gene TRBJ2-2; possibly TRBD2 for D (5 bases). The CDR3 is made up of 15 amino acids. V was shortened by 0 bases and J by 5 bases, with 11 bases between the two germline ends. Germline V gives CDR1 SGDLS, CDR2 YYNGEE. CDR3 amino acids: CASSVEQRRTGELFF. The CDR3 DNA is TGTGCCAGCAGCGTAGAACAGCGGAGGACCGGGGAGCTGTTTTTT.

To note about this clonotype: This may stem from a read error, because a much larger clone lies one nucleotide away. The J gene is TRBJ1-1, the V gene TRBV11-3; D remains unclear. V was shortened by 5 bases and J by 1 base, with 8 bases between the two germline ends. The germline gives CDR1 SGHNT, CDR2 YENEEA. CDR3 length: 13 residues. The CDR3 reads CASSPAPNTEAFF. The CDR3 nucleotides are TGTGCCAGCAGCCCGGCGCCGAACACTGAAGCTTTCTTT.

V and J are TRBV11-2 and TRBJ2-3, with a possible D match to TRBD2 (7 bases). Per germline, CDR1 SGHAT and CDR2 FQNNGV. V was shortened by 0 bases and J by 1 base, with 14 bases between the two germline ends. The CDR3 totals 17 residues. The CDR3 protein is CASSLDVGGRGTDTQYF. The CDR3 DNA is TGTGCCAGCAGCTTAGACGTGGGGGGGCGGGGCACAGATACGCAGTATTTT.

This clonotype was observed a handful of times. This sequence joins TRBV6-5 and TRBJ1-3, with 8 positions matching TRBD1. V dropped 4 bases and J dropped 2; count of bases not matched to a gene: 7. From germline, CDR1 is MNHEY and CDR2 SVGAGI. The CDR3 totals 16 residues. The CDR3 protein is CASSFSGGPTGNTIYF. In nucleotides, the CDR3 is TGTGCCAGCAGTTTCTCAGGGGGCCCCACTGGAAACACCATATATTTT.

This chain uses TRBV15 with TRBJ2-7; D not resolved. Germline V gene sequence: CDR1 LNHNV, CDR2 YYDKDF (reference sequence). V lost 3 bases to trimming and J lost 5 bases, with 8 bases between them. This CDR3 contains 12 residues. CDR3 residues: CATSRVPNEQYF. CDR3 nucleotides: TGTGCCACCAGCAGGGTCCCCAACGAGCAGTACTTC.

The chain employs TRBV3-1 and TRBJ1-2; D is undetermined. The CDR3 spans 13 residues. Germline values: CDR1 LGHDT, CDR2 YNNKEL (reference sequence). Trimming took off 4 bases at V and 0 bases at J, with 6 bases between the two ends. CDR3 in DNA: TGTGCCAGCAGCCCGGTATCTAACTATGGCTACACCTTC. Translating it yields CASSPVSNYGYTF.

This clonotype came up a few times. This chain joins TRBV19 and TRBJ2-1, with D possibly being TRBD1 (5 bases). Germline V lookup: CDR1 LNHDA, CDR2 SQIVND (reference sequence). This CDR3 has 15 amino acids. V was pared by 6 bases and J by 0 bases, with 12 bases between. CDR3 sequence: CASRTTGNSYNEQFF. The CDR3 region has the DNA TGTGCCAGTAGAACCACAGGTAACTCCTACAATGAGCAGTTCTTC.

This clonotype occurred a few times. V is TRBV29-1 and J is TRBJ2-7; maybe TRBD2 (5 bases). CDR1 and CDR2 (germline): SQVTM, ANQGSEA. V lost 6 bases, J lost 0 bases, and 9 bases lay in between. The CDR3 spans 12 residues. The CDR3 DNA reads TGCAGCGTAGCGGCCCTCTCCTACGAGCAGTACTTC. Residues: CSVAALSYEQYF.

This clonotype occurred a few times. V usage is TRBV7-8 and J usage is TRBJ1-2, with D unresolved. The germline V and J ends were trimmed by 7 bases and 2 bases, with 17 bases remaining between them. The CDR3 sequence is 15 residues long. Germline-derived CDR1 and CDR2 are SGHVS and FQNEAQ. CDR3 nucleotide sequence: TGTGCCAGCAACAAAGGAGTCGAGGGCAACTATGGCTACACCTTC. Translation gives CASNKGVEGNYGYTF.

This clonotype was observed a few times. This rearrangement joins TRBV6-6 to TRBJ2-3, with D perhaps TRBD2 (5 bases). CDR3 length equals 17 residues. V dropped 6 bases and J dropped 5 bases, with 24 bases sitting between them. Looked up from germline, CDR1 is MNHNY and CDR2 is SVGAGI (reference sequence). CDR3: CASSLNSALLGVDTQYF. DNA for the CDR3: TGTGCCAGCAGCCTAAACTCGGCCCTACTCGGGGTAGATACGCAGTATTTT.